This TCR beta chain was captured by sequencing in a study of OX40 agonist ivuxolimab in advanced cancers. Study at large: The mean age was roughly 60 years, ranging from 23 to 79, with around four fifths of participants male. General study points: Determination of antigen specificity was not performed for the expanded peripheral T cells.

The CDR3 is 12 residues long. The V gene's germline CDR1 is SGHAT and CDR2 FQNNGV. V was trimmed by 5 bases and J by 15 bases, leaving 17 bases between them. In the case of this clone: Antigen unknown.

Sequencing was performed with immunoSEQ multiplex PCR; in TCRdb, only in-frame clones are kept and a portion is missing. The data contain roughly 93,000 clones, around 90% of them singletons. The TCR comes from an adult with an advanced solid tumor such as melanoma, head and neck, liver or kidney cancer. The sample was CD4+ or CD8+ T cells sorted from blood, taken in a trial of the OX40 agonist ivuxolimab. The V call is TRBV11-2, the J call TRBJ2-1; either TRBD1 or TRBD2 may supply D (5 bases each). CDR3 DNA sequence: TGTGCCAGCAGCCCAGCCCGGGACCCTTTGTTCTTC. The encoded protein is CASSPARDPLFF.